This T cell receptor (beta chain) appears in the sequencing data of a study of blood T cells in healthy people across ages (dated by TCRdb to between 2014 and 2016). Broadly, across the study: In model experiments, template switching captured about one uniquely barcoded TCR beta cDNA molecule for every two T cells. To track age-related changes in TCR beta repertoire diversity, the study relied on deep sequencing normalized with unique cDNA molecular identifiers. The donors were divided into four age groups: young (average approximately 15 years), middle-aged (approximately 42), aged (about 60) and long-lived (roughly 82). To avoid experimental bias, donors of different ages were distributed randomly across sequencing lanes. Two additional independent replicas of 1 million unique cDNA reads from the same blood draw were analyzed for two donors (one aged 18 to 30 and one aged 80 or older). The research as a whole found: Estimates of total diversity based on one million sequenced T cells were regarded as lower bounds and as underestimates. There was a strong correlation between observed TCR beta diversity and the percentage of naive T cells measured by flow cytometry. Because the CMV infection status of the donors was unknown, age-related changes in expanded clonotypes may potentially have been confounded. The long-lived group showed more naive CD4+ T cells, fewer expanded clones and increased TCR diversity than the aged group, suggesting age selection. Conclusive comparison of naive and antigen-experienced compartments was prevented by the profiling of bulk unsorted PBMCs. As age increased, observed TCR beta diversity per million T cells dropped in a roughly linear way, and a significant reduction was already evident by age 40.

Points on this clonotype: This clone's antigen is unknown. Per-base quality was not reported, and no clone a single base away is much larger than it.

The CDR3 holds 18 amino acids from the cysteine to the phenylalanine. Only CDR3 DNA is held: 54 bases, read in frame from base 1. The germline V gene (reference sequence) specifies MNHEY as CDR1 and SMNVEV as CDR2. Trimming leaves V shorter by 6 bases and J shorter by 0 bases, with the junction holding 13 bases beyond the gene matches. The approximately 41 donors, aged roughly 6 to 95 years, were systemically healthy Caucasian individuals from Russia. Each donor gave approximately 9.3 milliliters of peripheral blood, collected into EDTA-treated Vacutainer tubes. Ficoll-Paque density-gradient centrifugation was used to isolate PBMCs, with at least 7 million per sample. Total RNA, at least 6 micrograms per sample, was extracted from PBMCs with Trizol reagent. For every donor, an aliquot of PBMCs went through flow cytometry to measure the percentages of naive CD45RAhigh/CD27high T cells. The library was obtained by 5' RACE. Sequencing was carried out with an Illumina HiSeq 2500. A second roughly 7 to 11 cycle PCR used a sample-barcoded 5' primer and a J-beta primer mix. A unique molecular identifier was introduced onto each TCR beta cDNA molecule by a template-switch 5' adaptor carrying 12 random nucleotides. Each sample yielded at least 3 million CDR3-containing paired-end reads. First-strand cDNA synthesis was performed from all RNA using the Mint cDNA synthesis kit, with priming by a TRBC-specific oligonucleotide. After uracil-DNA glycosylase treatment, a first 18-cycle PCR used universal primers M1SS and BC2_uni_R on all cDNA. For the original study's pipeline: For normalization, 1 million high-quality reads were randomly selected from each sample, with every read carrying a distinct molecular identifier. Reads sharing molecular identifiers were discarded rather than binned into consensus sequences. MiTCR, set to a Q25 quality threshold and the strictest error-elimination algorithm, was used for CDR3 identification, clonotype clustering and error correction. Lower-bound total TCR beta diversity was estimated with a nonparametric unseen species model using Euler transformation. The raw public data were reprocessed by TCRdb itself: fastp quality trimming at Q25, MiXCR clonotype calling, in-frame beta chains only. Identical CDR3 protein sequences are pooled into one entry, listed with their most common genes and DNA. TCRdb, rather than the study authors, made the V and J calls. For this sample there are hundreds of thousands of distinct CDR3 sequences; more than 55% appear just once. Roughly 26% of the sample rests with the top ten.

This receptor was identified in a man aged 35-49 years in good health. The sample consisted of blood. This sequence uses TRBV27 and TRBJ2-2, and 7 junctional nucleotides match TRBD1. At the DNA level, the sequence is TGTGCCAGCAGCACACGCATTCCGGGACAGACGAACACCGGGGAGCTGTTTTTT. It translates to CASSTRIPGQTNTGELFF.